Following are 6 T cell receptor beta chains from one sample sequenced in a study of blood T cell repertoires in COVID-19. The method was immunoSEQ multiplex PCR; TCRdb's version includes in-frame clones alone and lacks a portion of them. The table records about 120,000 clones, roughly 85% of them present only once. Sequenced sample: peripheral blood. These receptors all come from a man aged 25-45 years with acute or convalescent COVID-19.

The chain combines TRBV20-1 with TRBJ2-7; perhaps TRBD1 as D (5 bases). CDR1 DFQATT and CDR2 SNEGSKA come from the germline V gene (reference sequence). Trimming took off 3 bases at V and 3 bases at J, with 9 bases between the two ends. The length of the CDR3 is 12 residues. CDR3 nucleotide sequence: TGCAGTGCTAGTTCCGACAGCTACGAGCAGTACTTC. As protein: CSASSDSYEQYF.

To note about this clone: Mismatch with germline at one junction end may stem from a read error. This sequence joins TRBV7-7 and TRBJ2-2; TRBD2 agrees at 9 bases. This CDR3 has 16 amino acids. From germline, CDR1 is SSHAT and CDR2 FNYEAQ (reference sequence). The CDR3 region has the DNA TGTGCTAGCAGCTTAGAGGTAGCGGGAGTTCTCGGGGAGCTGTTTTTT. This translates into CASSLEVAGVLGELFF.

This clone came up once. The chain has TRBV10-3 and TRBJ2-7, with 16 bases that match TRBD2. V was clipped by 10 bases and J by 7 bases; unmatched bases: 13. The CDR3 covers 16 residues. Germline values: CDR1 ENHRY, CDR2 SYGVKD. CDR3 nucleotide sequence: TGTGCCACCTCCGGGACTAGCGGGAGGGACCCCTTAGAGCAGTACGTC. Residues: CATSGTSGRDPLEQYV.

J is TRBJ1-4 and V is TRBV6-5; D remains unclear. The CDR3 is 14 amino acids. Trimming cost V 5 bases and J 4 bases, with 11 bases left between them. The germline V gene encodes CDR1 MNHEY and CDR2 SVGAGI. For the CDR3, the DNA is TGTGCCAGCAGTCGGAAAACTAGTAATGAAAAACTGTTTTTT. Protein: CASSRKTSNEKLFF.

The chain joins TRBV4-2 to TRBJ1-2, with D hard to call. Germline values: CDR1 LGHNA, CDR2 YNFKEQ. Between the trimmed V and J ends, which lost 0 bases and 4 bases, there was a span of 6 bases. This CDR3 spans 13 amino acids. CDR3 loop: CASSQEGSYGYTF. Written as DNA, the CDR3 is TGTGCCAGCAGCCAAGAGGGCAGCTATGGCTACACCTTC.

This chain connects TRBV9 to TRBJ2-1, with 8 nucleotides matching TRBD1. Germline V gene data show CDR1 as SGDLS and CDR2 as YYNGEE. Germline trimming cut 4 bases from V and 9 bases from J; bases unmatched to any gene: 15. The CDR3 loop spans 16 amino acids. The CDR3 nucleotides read TGTGCCAGCAGCCCGAAGACAGGGGAGAGGTGGAGTGAGCAGTTCTTC. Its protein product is CASSPKTGERWSEQFF.